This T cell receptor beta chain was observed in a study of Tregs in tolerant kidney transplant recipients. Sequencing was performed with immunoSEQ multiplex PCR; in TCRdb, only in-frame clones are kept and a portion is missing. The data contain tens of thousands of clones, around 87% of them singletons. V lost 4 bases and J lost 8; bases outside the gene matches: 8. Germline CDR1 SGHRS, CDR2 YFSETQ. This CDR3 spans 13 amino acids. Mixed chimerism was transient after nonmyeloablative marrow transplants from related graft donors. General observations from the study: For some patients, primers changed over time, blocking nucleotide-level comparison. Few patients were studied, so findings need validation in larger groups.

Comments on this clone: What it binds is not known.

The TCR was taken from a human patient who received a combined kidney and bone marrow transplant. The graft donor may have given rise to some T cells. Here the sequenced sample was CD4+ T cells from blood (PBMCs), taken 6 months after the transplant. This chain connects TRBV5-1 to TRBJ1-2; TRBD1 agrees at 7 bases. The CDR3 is CASSQPGTEGYTF. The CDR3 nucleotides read TGCGCCAGCAGCCAACCAGGGACAGAAGGCTACACCTTC.